This passage covers 5 T cell receptor beta chains from one sample sequenced in a study of T-cell reconstitution after alpha-beta-depleted transplantation in children. The TCRbeta library was prepared with unique molecular identifiers. A single record per CDR3 protein comes from TCRdb applying MiXCR to the PCR reads. The data show fewer than 550,000 distinct CDR3 sequences, with around 15% seen just once and under 30% held by the top ten. Sequenced material: PBMCs, mostly from graft donor cells, taken 360 days after TCRalphabeta/CD19-depleted stem cell transplant. Receptor source: a boy under three years old who had a stem cell transplant for Wiskott-Aldrich syndrome, so the T cells may come from the graft donor.

This clonotype was found a few times. The rearrangement uses TRBV6-1 and TRBJ1-6, with D possibly being TRBD1 (6 bases). V dropped 5 bases and J dropped 3 bases, with 23 bases sitting between them. This CDR3 is 19 amino acids long. Germline V gene lookup returns CDR1 MNHNS and CDR2 SASEGT. CDR3: CASSLDRRISALYNSPLHF. CDR3 DNA sequence: TGTGCCAGCAGTCTAGACAGGAGGATCTCAGCTCTCTATAATTCACCCCTCCACTTT.

This clonotype appeared a few times. This chain joins TRBV6-1 and TRBJ2-5; D gene ambiguous. Germline V gene sequence: CDR1 MNHNS, CDR2 SASEGT. This CDR3 spans 13 amino acids. The germline V and J ends were trimmed by 2 bases and 4 bases, with 8 bases remaining between them. DNA for the CDR3: TGTGCCAGCAGTGAAAGATTAGGAGAGACCCAGTACTTC. Residues: CASSERLGETQYF.

V and J are TRBV29-1 and TRBJ2-3; the D is unclear. Trimming removed 4 bases from V and 0 bases from J, with 11 bases in between. Germline V gene sequence: CDR1 SQVTM, CDR2 ANQGSEA. This CDR3 is built from 14 residues. The CDR3 here is CSVVGVFSTDTQYF. The CDR3, as DNA: TGCAGCGTTGTTGGTGTTTTCAGCACAGATACGCAGTATTTT.

The sample holds a few counts of this clonotype. This chain uses TRBV12-3 or TRBV12-4 with TRBJ2-3; unclear D gene. The CDR3 totals 13 residues. V was pared by 7 bases and J by 2 bases, with 10 bases between. The CDR3 loop is CASTMSPTDTQYF. The CDR3 bases are TGTGCCAGCACCATGAGCCCCACAGATACGCAGTATTTT.

The chain carries TRBV2 and TRBJ2-7; D might be TRBD2 (5 bases). Germline CDR1 reads SNHLY; CDR2 reads FYNNEI. V dropped 6 bases and J dropped 0 bases, with 9 bases sitting between them. The CDR3 spans 13 residues. The CDR3 DNA sequence: TGTGCCAGCAGACAGCGGAGCTCCTACGAGCAGTACTTC. This gives the protein CASRQRSSYEQYF.